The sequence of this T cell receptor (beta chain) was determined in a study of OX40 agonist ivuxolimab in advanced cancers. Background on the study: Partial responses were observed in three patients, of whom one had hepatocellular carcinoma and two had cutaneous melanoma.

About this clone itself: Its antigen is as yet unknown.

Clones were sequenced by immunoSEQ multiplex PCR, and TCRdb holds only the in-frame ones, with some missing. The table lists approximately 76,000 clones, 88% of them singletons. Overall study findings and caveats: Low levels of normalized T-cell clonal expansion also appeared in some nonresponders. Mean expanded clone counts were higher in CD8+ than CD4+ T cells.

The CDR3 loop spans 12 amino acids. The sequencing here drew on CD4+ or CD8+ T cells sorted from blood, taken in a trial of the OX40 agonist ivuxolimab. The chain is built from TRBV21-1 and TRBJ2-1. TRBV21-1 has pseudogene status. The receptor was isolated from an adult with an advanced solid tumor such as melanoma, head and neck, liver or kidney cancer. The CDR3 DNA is TGTGCCAGCAGCAAAGGCCCGAGGGGGCAGTTCTTC. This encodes CASSKGPRGQFF.